This TCR beta chain emerged from a study of Graves' ophthalmopathy and Graves' hyperthyroidism listed by TCRdb under 2018. In the study overall: Peripheral blood was collected before any treatment was given, at the time of initial diagnosis. To tell Graves' ophthalmopathy apart from Graves' hyperthyroidism, and to predict which patients would progress to ophthalmopathy, the study relied on TCR beta repertoire signatures. A discovery set of 90 to 100 patients (around 44 ophthalmopathy, 60 or so stable hyperthyroidism) was enrolled to explore V-J signatures distinguishing ophthalmopathy from hyperthyroidism. In five or six hyperthyroidism patients, the T-cell repertoire of thyroid tissue was compared with the T-cell repertoire of blood. An independent validation cohort was composed of around 19 hyperthyroidism patients and over 15 patients who later progressed from hyperthyroidism to ophthalmopathy. Following sample collection, hyperthyroidism patients were given methimazole at a starting dose of 30 mg daily, and ophthalmopathy patients were given high-dose intravenous methylprednisolone. In total, under 150 blood samples were TCR-sequenced: some 40 ophthalmopathy, some 75 hyperthyroidism and approximately 17 hyperthyroidism-to-ophthalmopathy patients. Study-level results and caveats: Sample size was not predetermined statistically, and investigators were not blinded to group allocation. In cross-validation, the 13-signature model distinguished ophthalmopathy from stable hyperthyroidism with around 90% sensitivity and 81% to 82% specificity, while in the test set the corresponding values were 80% and 75%. In validation, the model predicted ophthalmopathy progression with 70.59% sensitivity and about 73% specificity; fewer than 15 predicted patients were CT-confirmed with GO in a median of approximately 6.5 months. Most expanded thyroid clonotypes with a frequency above 0.001 also appeared in blood, which suggests that blood repertoires may reflect the immune response in the thyroid.

This clonotype was recorded at least ten times. What antigen it recognizes has not been identified. Base qualities are not at hand, and no much larger clone is one base apart. TCR beta CDR3 regions were amplified from RNA transcripts for repertoire sequencing. A first-round RT-PCR used HTBI primers with the Qiagen OneStep RT-PCR kit, followed by a second-round multiplex PCR, size selection and purification. The libraries underwent paired-end sequencing with 100 bp reads on an Illumina HiSeq2000. In the original analysis: SOAPnuke was used for read processing, and reads with adapters, uncalled bases, a mean Phred below 15, or no exact constant-primer or identifier match were discarded. COPE v1.2.5 was used to merge the high-quality paired reads. Unique nucleotide sequences were defined as clonotypes and aligned to IMGT TRB V, D and J references using MiTCR v1.1. Only V-J combinations with frequency above 0.0001 were analysed, covering over 99% of repertoires. For each V-J combination, a TCR clonal expansion and chaos score was defined as the ratio of F50 clonal expansion to chaos observed in the TCRdist matrix. Welch's t-statistics and random forest were used to narrow the features down to around 13 V-J combinations, which were then fed into a naive Bayes classifier. Thyroid-blood repertoire similarity was quantified with the Morisita-Horn index. TCRdb applied fastp at Q25 and MiXCR to the public reads, then kept only in-frame beta chains. Every CDR3 protein is listed once, alongside the most common genes and DNA of its rows. These V and J calls derive from TCRdb rather than the authors' analysis. This sample holds 400,000 or so distinct CDR3 sequences; approximately 18% were observed only once. The ten largest clones capture roughly 2.4% of the sample.

From its cysteine to its phenylalanine, the CDR3 spans 14 amino acids. CDR3 DNA only is kept here, 42 bases in frame from base 1. The germline V gene supplies CDR1 SGHRS and CDR2 YFSETQ. The trim is 2 bases for V and 0 bases for J, with a gap of 8 bases between the germline ends. Hyperthyroidism was considered stable if no progression to ophthalmopathy occurred within 18 months of follow-up. Hyperthyroidism patients were newly diagnosed, with disease duration under 2 months, and aged 18 to 65 years. Patients with other autoimmune diseases, uncontrolled infections, pregnancy or lactation were excluded from the study. Clinical symptoms, serum thyroxine, TRAb, thyroid ultrasound and orbital computed tomography were used for diagnosis. Ficoll-Paque density gradient centrifugation was used to isolate PBMCs from about 9.4 ml of fresh peripheral blood. Trizol reagent was used to extract the total RNA, and its quality was then checked on an Agilent 2100 Bioanalyzer.

The sequence came from an adult woman with stable Graves' hyperthyroidism. What was sequenced was peripheral blood. The rearrangement combines TRBV5-1 with TRBJ1-1, with a weak D call of TRBD1 (5 bases match). DNA sequence: TGCGCCAGCAGCTTCGGACACTTGAACACTGAAGCTTTCTTT. Its coded protein is CASSFGHLNTEAFF.